The 18 T cell receptor beta chains listed next were all sequenced from one sample in a study of T-cell memory formation after mild COVID-19. MiXCR, applied by TCRdb to the 5' RACE reads, yields one record per CDR3 protein. The top ten clones hold 12% of a sample with roughly 350,000 distinct CDR3 sequences, around a fifth of them seen once. Material: PBMCs or a T cell subset sorted from them (not recorded which). The receptors stem from an adult woman who had mild COVID-19 (a few samples of this study predate the infection). Cell type and time point are not known.

This clonotype showed up just a few times. This rearrangement joins TRBV20-1 to TRBJ2-7; the D gene is possibly TRBD1 (5 bases). CDR1 is DFQATT, CDR2 SNEGSKA, per germline (reference sequence). The CDR3 length is 15 residues. V was clipped by 0 bases and J by 4 bases, with 16 bases between them. The chain's CDR3 is CSARDLDRPTYEQYF. The CDR3 DNA follows: TGCAGTGCTAGAGATTTAGACAGACCAACTTACGAGCAGTACTTC.

J is TRBJ2-7 and V is TRBV7-3, with D hard to call. V was trimmed by 5 bases and J by 1 base, leaving 18 bases between them. Germline V gene sequence: CDR1 SGHTA, CDR2 FQGTGA. This CDR3 region has 16 residues. The CDR3 nucleotides are TGTGCCAGCAGCCCTACCAGTGGCCCCGAATCCTACGAGCAGTACTTC. Its translation is CASSPTSGPESYEQYF.

The gene calls are TRBV20-1 and TRBJ2-7; tentatively, D is TRBD1 or TRBD2 (5 bases each). The CDR3 length is 16 residues. Trimming shortened V by 3 bases and J by 4 bases, and 22 bases separated the two germline ends. Germline V gene data show CDR1 as DFQATT and CDR2 as SNEGSKA (reference sequence). CDR3 bases: TGCAGTGCTAGCCCCTTTTTTGGTAGGGACGTATACGAGCAGTACTTC. Translation: CSASPFFGRDVYEQYF.

The chain has TRBV24-1 and TRBJ2-3; perhaps D is TRBD1 or TRBD2 (5 bases each). In germline, CDR1 is KGHDR, CDR2 SFDVKD. This CDR3 region has 14 residues. V dropped 5 bases and J dropped 2 bases, with 10 bases sitting between them. In DNA form, the CDR3 reads TGTGCCACCAGTGTCCCAGGGACCACAGATACGCAGTATTTT. It codes for CATSVPGTTDTQYF.

This clonotype was found a few times. The chain carries TRBV25-1 and TRBJ2-1, with 10 bases lining up with TRBD1. This CDR3 has 15 residues. Germline trimming cut 2 bases from V and 6 bases from J; bases unmatched to any gene: 4. CDR1 is MGHDK, CDR2 SYGVNS, per germline. The CDR3 DNA reads as TGTGCCAGCAGTGAACCCGGGACAGGGGCCAATGAGCAGTTCTTC. Protein product: CASSEPGTGANEQFF. Drawing the rest from reference TRBV25-1 and TRBJ2-1, the complete variable domain is EADIYQTPRYLVIGTGKKITLECSQTMGHDKMYWYQQDPGMELHLIHYSYGVNSTEKGDLSSESTVSRIRTEHFPLTLESARPSHTSQYLCASSEPGTGANEQFFGPGTRLTVL.

This chain links TRBV15 with TRBJ2-3; D might be TRBD1 (5 bases). Germline V gene sequence: CDR1 LNHNV, CDR2 YYDKDF (reference sequence). This CDR3 is built from 15 residues. Trimming left V 0 bases short and J 2 bases short, with 9 bases between. In DNA form, the CDR3 reads TGTGCCACCAGCAGAGATAGGGGATACACAGATACGCAGTATTTT. Residues: CATSRDRGYTDTQYF.

This clonotype came up many times. The rearrangement links TRBV7-9 to TRBJ2-2; 9 nucleotides align to TRBD2. Germline-derived CDR1 and CDR2 are SEHNR and FQNEAQ (reference sequence). The V and J ends lost 5 bases and 6 bases, in that order; junction bases with no gene match: 4. This CDR3 region has 14 residues. This chain's CDR3 is CASSGLAGAGELFF. CDR3 DNA sequence: TGTGCCAGCAGCGGGTTAGCGGGAGCCGGGGAGCTGTTTTTT.

This clonotype came up a few times. The chain recombines TRBV18 with TRBJ1-6; D gene unclear. The CDR3 consists of 15 residues. Germline V gives CDR1 KGHSH, CDR2 LQKENI. V lost 3 bases to trimming and J lost 0 bases, with 6 bases between them. CDR3 in DNA: TGTGCCAGCTCACCCTTCAGCTCCTATAATTCACCCCTCCACTTT. Translated: CASSPFSSYNSPLHF.

The J gene is TRBJ2-3, the V gene TRBV15; TRBD2 matches at 8 bases. V was clipped by 3 bases and J by 2 bases; unmatched bases: 1. Germline V CDR1 and CDR2: LNHNV, YYDKDF (reference sequence). CDR3 size: 14 residues. The CDR3 DNA is TGTGCCACCAGCAGGCGGGGGGCCACAGATACGCAGTATTTT. Its translation: CATSRRGATDTQYF. Complete variable domain (other parts from reference TRBV15 and TRBJ2-3): DAMVIQNPRYQVTQFGKPVTLSCSQTLNHNVMYWYQQKSSQAPKLLFHYYDKDFNNEADTPDNFQSRRPNTSFCFLDIRSPGLGDTAMYLCATSRRGATDTQYFGPGTRLTVL.

The chain joins TRBV9 to TRBJ2-7; the D is unclear. Trimming cost V 0 bases and J 3 bases, with 13 bases left between them. This CDR3 comprises 15 residues. Per germline, CDR1 SGDLS and CDR2 YYNGEE. CDR3 nucleotide sequence: TGTGCCAGCAGCGTAGCTGGGGTGGTGGGCTACGAGCAGTACTTC. This translates into CASSVAGVVGYEQYF.

This clonotype was observed at least ten times. The chain combines TRBV7-8 with TRBJ2-7; possible D gene TRBD2, 6 bases. V was shortened by 4 bases and J by 2 bases, with 9 bases between the two germline ends. Germline CDR1 is SGHVS and CDR2 is FQNEAQ. The CDR3 is made up of 13 amino acids. The CDR3 sequence is CASSSGLTYEQYF. In DNA, the CDR3 is TGTGCCAGCAGCTCGGGACTCACCTACGAGCAGTACTTC.

The CDR3 reads CASSPVLAGGKETQYF. The CDR3 nucleotides are TGTGCCAGCTCACCGGTCCTAGCGGGAGGGAAAGAGACCCAGTACTTC. The gene calls are TRBV18 and TRBJ2-5; 12 bases match TRBD2. Germline lookup yields CDR1 KGHSH and CDR2 LQKENI. V was clipped by 3 bases and J by 3 bases; unmatched bases: 5. The CDR3 extends over 16 amino acids.

The V gene is TRBV12-3 or TRBV12-4, the J gene TRBJ2-3; possible D gene TRBD1, 7 bases. This CDR3 region has 17 residues. Between the trimmed V and J ends, which lost 2 bases and 3 bases, there was a span of 18 bases. CDR3 loop: CASSLRQGGSWTDTQYF. The CDR3 region has the DNA TGTGCCAGCAGTTTAAGGCAGGGGGGAAGTTGGACAGATACGCAGTATTTT.

This chain links TRBV25-1 with TRBJ1-6; weak D call: TRBD1 (5 bases). The CDR3 is 13 amino acids. From germline, CDR1 is MGHDK and CDR2 SYGVNS. Trimming shortened V by 2 bases and J by 8 bases, and 7 bases separated the two germline ends. The CDR3 nucleotides are TGTGCCAGCAGTGAACAGGGCTATTCACCCCTCCACTTT. It codes for CASSEQGYSPLHF.

This clonotype turned up a few times. The rearrangement links TRBV5-1 to TRBJ2-6; D is uncertain. Germline V gene sequence: CDR1 SGHRS, CDR2 YFSETQ. Trimming removed 1 base from V and 0 bases from J, with 11 bases in between. This CDR3 region has 17 residues. The CDR3 reads CASSLPHQASGANVLTF. The DNA of the CDR3 is TGCGCCAGCAGCTTGCCCCATCAGGCCTCTGGGGCCAACGTCCTGACTTTC.

The V gene is TRBV7-9, the J gene TRBJ2-1; D perhaps matches TRBD1 (6 bases). Germline CDR1 is SEHNR and CDR2 is FQNEAQ (reference sequence). Trimming took 2 bases from V and 5 from J, leaving 13 bases between them. CDR3 size: 15 residues. CDR3 sequence reads: CASSLLRGQNNEQFF. The CDR3 bases are TGTGCCAGCAGCTTACTCAGGGGTCAGAACAATGAGCAGTTCTTC.

This sequence joins TRBV20-1 and TRBJ1-2, with D uncertain. Trimming took 3 bases from V and 0 from J, leaving 11 bases between them. Germline assignment: CDR1 DFQATT and CDR2 SNEGSKA (reference sequence). This CDR3 is built from 14 residues. The CDR3 is CSASAGSTNYGYTF. The CDR3 DNA reads TGCAGTGCTAGTGCAGGCAGTACTAACTATGGCTACACCTTC.

This chain joins TRBV2 and TRBJ2-1, with TRBD1 matching 7 bases. CDR1 SNHLY and CDR2 FYNNEI come from the germline V gene. The CDR3 covers 14 residues. The trim removed 4 bases at V and 10 bases at J, leaving 10 bases unmatched. CDR3 sequence (DNA): TGTGCCAGCAGTGCCGGGACAGCCATGGGGGAGCAGTTCTTC. This translates into CASSAGTAMGEQFF.